This T cell receptor (beta chain) was retrieved from a study of blood T cells in healthy people across ages. Findings of the study overall: Comparison with aged donors showed that long-lived donors had more naive CD4+ cells and higher diversity. Older age coincided with a roughly linear decline in TCR beta diversity per million T cells.

Isolation recovered at least 6 million PBMCs from every sample. Extraction of total RNA produced a minimum of 6 micrograms from each sample. A second PCR of 7 to 11 cycles used a sample-barcoded 5' primer and a J-beta primer mix. Each CDR3 protein is one row after TCRdb ran MiXCR on the 5' RACE reads. The sample shows 1.5 million to 2 million distinct CDR3 sequences, less than 50% of them seen only once. Germline V gives CDR1 MNHEY, CDR2 SMNVEV (reference sequence). There are 13 residues in the CDR3. Regarding this clonotype: Its specificity is unknown.

The source material was blood. The chain joins TRBV27 to TRBJ2-5; perhaps D is TRBD1 or TRBD2 (5 bases each). The J call is in doubt because the DNA end fits TRBJ2-7 better. The clonotype was recovered from a middle-aged woman in good health. This chain's CDR3 is CASGLGRASEQYF. The CDR3 DNA reads TGTGCCAGCGGGCTGGGACGCGCCTCCGAGCAGTACTTC.